This entry lists 15 T cell receptor beta chains sequenced from one sample in a study of T cells in Graves' hyperthyroidism and ophthalmopathy. TCR beta CDR3 sequences were amplified from RNA transcripts. Researchers ran a first-round RT-PCR on the TCR CDR3 using the HTBI primer set. TCRdb independently ran MiXCR on the multiplex PCR reads; one entry per CDR3 protein. In the table there are approximately 370,000 distinct CDR3 sequences, about 15% of which are singletons. The sample was blood. The receptors shown here come from a woman aged 25-40 years with Graves' hyperthyroidism.

This clonotype was detected many times. The genes are TRBV12-3 or TRBV12-4 and TRBJ2-5; 12 bases line up with TRBD2. V was clipped by 4 bases and J by 4 bases; unmatched bases: 13. CDR3 length equals 18 residues. The CDR3 nucleotides read TGTGCCAGCAGTTCCCGGACTCGGGCTAGCGGGAGGGGAGAGACCCAGTACTTC. Encoded protein: CASSSRTRASGRGETQYF.

In this sample, this clonotype turned up many times. The V call is TRBV3-1, the J call TRBJ2-7, with TRBD2 matching over 12 bases. With V trimmed by 5 bases and J by 3 bases, 5 bases remained unmatched. Germline values: CDR1 LGHDT, CDR2 YNNKEL (reference sequence). The CDR3 runs 15 residues. CDR3 in amino acids: CASSSLTSGGYEQYF. CDR3 DNA sequence: TGTGCCAGCAGCTCCCTGACTAGCGGGGGCTACGAGCAGTACTTC.

In nucleotides, the CDR3 is TGTGCCACCAGCAGAGAGTGGCTAGCGGGAGGCGGGGGACCGGATACGCAGTATTTT. It yields the protein CATSREWLAGGGGPDTQYF. V usage is TRBV15 and J usage is TRBJ2-3, with TRBD2 matching 11 bases. Germline values: CDR1 LNHNV, CDR2 YYDKDF (reference sequence). Trimming cost V 0 bases and J 6 bases; bases outside gene matches: 14. The CDR3 has 19 residues. The whole variable domain, filled in from reference TRBV15 and TRBJ2-3, reads DAMVIQNPRYQVTQFGKPVTLSCSQTLNHNVMYWYQQKSSQAPKLLFHYYDKDFNNEADTPDNFQSRRPNTSFCFLDIRSPGLGDTAMYLCATSREWLAGGGGPDTQYFGPGTRLTVL.

This clonotype was counted many times. This chain uses TRBV6-5 with TRBJ2-1, with a possible D match to TRBD1 (6 bases). CDR1 is MNHEY, CDR2 SVGAGI, per germline. V was cut by 2 bases and J by 3 bases, with 11 bases left in between. This CDR3 has 15 residues. CDR3 sequence reads: CASSYGLGGYNEQFF. CDR3 nucleotides: TGTGCCAGCAGTTACGGCCTAGGGGGCTACAATGAGCAGTTCTTC.

The chain joins TRBV2 to TRBJ2-3; D might be TRBD2 (6 bases). The CDR3 has 13 amino acids. V lost 7 bases to trimming and J lost 5 bases, with 13 bases between them. CDR1 and CDR2 (germline): SNHLY, FYNNEI. The CDR3 spells CASNWRELDTQYF. The CDR3 DNA reads as TGTGCCAGCAACTGGCGGGAATTAGATACGCAGTATTTT. Full variable domain (rest looked up from reference TRBV2 and TRBJ2-3): EPEVTQTPSHQVTQMGQEVILRCVPISNHLYFYWYRQILGQKVEFLVSFYNNEISEKSEIFDDQFSVERPDGSNFTLKIRSTKLEDSAMYFCASNWRELDTQYFGPGTRLTVL.

This clonotype showed up many times. The CDR3 nucleotides are TGTGCCTGGGAAAGAACGGGGATGAACACTGAAGCTTTCTTT. This translates into CAWERTGMNTEAFF. The rearrangement uses TRBV30 and TRBJ1-1; unclear D gene. V was pared by 5 bases and J by 0 bases, with 13 bases between. Germline V gene lookup returns CDR1 GTSNPN and CDR2 SVGIG (reference sequence). The CDR3 is made up of 14 amino acids.

This clonotype was counted ten times or more. This chain uses TRBV27 with TRBJ2-5; tentatively, D is TRBD1 (6 bases). The CDR3 totals 14 residues. CDR1 is MNHEY and CDR2 is SMNVEV in the germline V gene (reference sequence). V was clipped by 3 bases and J by 3 bases, with 11 bases between them. The CDR3 DNA follows: TGTGCCAGCAGTTTCTGGGGGCCTAAAGAGACCCAGTACTTC. This encodes CASSFWGPKETQYF.

This clonotype was detected many times. The genes are TRBV28 and TRBJ2-7; D is possibly TRBD1 or TRBD2 (6 bases each). Germline-derived CDR1 and CDR2 are MDHEN and SYDVKM. The V gene lost 6 bases and the J gene lost 3 bases, with 18 bases spanning the gap. The CDR3 loop spans 15 amino acids. CDR3 in amino acids: CASSLPGGRIYEQYF. The DNA for the CDR3 is TGTGCCAGCAGCCTCCCTGGGGGGCGCATCTACGAGCAGTACTTC.

This clonotype was observed at least ten times. The chain recombines TRBV5-1 with TRBJ2-1; 10 nucleotides align to TRBD2. After removal of 6 bases from V and 4 bases from J, the junction contained 10 bases not matched to a gene. The CDR3 is made up of 16 amino acids. The germline V gene has CDR1 SGHRS and CDR2 YFSETQ. Here the CDR3 DNA reads TGCGCCAGCAATCCCGGGACTAGCGTAGAGTACAATGAGCAGTTCTTC. Its translation is CASNPGTSVEYNEQFF.

Points on this clonotype: A much larger clone lies a single base off, so this may be a read error. DNA of the CDR3: TGTGCCAGCAGCTTAGCGGGCCCGGTCAATGAGCAGTCCTTC. Amino acids: CASSLAGPVNEQSF. The V call is TRBV11-2, the J call TRBJ2-1; D is uncertain. The CDR3 contains 14 residues. Germline assignment: CDR1 SGHAT and CDR2 FQNNGV. The full variable domain, its missing parts supplied by reference TRBV11-2 and TRBJ2-1, is EAGVAQSPRYKIIEKRQSVAFWCNPISGHATLYWYQQILGQGPKLLIQFQNNGVVDDSQLPKDRFSAERLKGVDSTLKIQPAKLEDSAVYLCASSLAGPVNEQSFGPGTRLTVL.

This clonotype was counted at least ten times. The chain carries TRBV7-3 and TRBJ2-3; 7 nucleotides agree with TRBD2. The V and J ends lost 4 bases and 8 bases, in that order; junction bases with no gene match: 3. This CDR3 spans 12 amino acids. The germline CDR1 and CDR2 sequences are SGHTA and FQGTGA. CDR3 amino acids: CASSSTGGTQYF. The CDR3 nucleotides are TGTGCCAGCAGCTCGACGGGGGGTACGCAGTATTTT.

This clonotype was seen many times. The chain combines TRBV5-1 with TRBJ2-1; TRBD2 matches at 8 bases. CDR3 size: 12 residues. Germline V CDR1 and CDR2: SGHRS, YFSETQ. Germline trimming cut 8 bases from V and 7 bases from J; bases unmatched to any gene: 5. CDR3 bases: TGCGCCAGTAGGACTAGCTTTAATGAGCAGTTCTTC. It specifies CASRTSFNEQFF.

V usage is TRBV10-3 and J usage is TRBJ1-1; D gene unclear. V gave up 0 bases and J gave up 6 bases, with 8 bases separating them. This CDR3 has 13 amino acids. Germline CDR1 is ENHRY and CDR2 is SYGVKD. CDR3 sequence reads: CAISESLAPEAFF. The CDR3 nucleotides read TGTGCCATCAGTGAGTCGTTGGCCCCTGAAGCTTTCTTT.

This clonotype was picked up many times. The V and J genes are TRBV3-1 and TRBJ2-1; D could derive from TRBD1 or TRBD2 (5 bases each). The germline V gene encodes CDR1 LGHDT and CDR2 YNNKEL (reference sequence). The CDR3 sequence is 14 residues long. The V and J ends lost 1 base and 9 bases respectively, with 13 bases between them. In DNA form, the CDR3 reads TGTGCCAGCAGCCAAGTTGGGACCGGGATTGAGCAGTTCTTC. The encoded protein is CASSQVGTGIEQFF.

The CDR3, as DNA: TGCAGCGTTCAGCGGGAGGGCCGTGAGCAGTACTTC. It yields the protein CSVQREGREQYF. J is TRBJ2-7 and V is TRBV29-1, with TRBD2 matching over 10 bases. J lost 7 bases, V lost 5 bases, and 5 bases had no gene match. Germline V CDR1 and CDR2: SQVTM, ANQGSEA. CDR3 length: 12 amino acids.